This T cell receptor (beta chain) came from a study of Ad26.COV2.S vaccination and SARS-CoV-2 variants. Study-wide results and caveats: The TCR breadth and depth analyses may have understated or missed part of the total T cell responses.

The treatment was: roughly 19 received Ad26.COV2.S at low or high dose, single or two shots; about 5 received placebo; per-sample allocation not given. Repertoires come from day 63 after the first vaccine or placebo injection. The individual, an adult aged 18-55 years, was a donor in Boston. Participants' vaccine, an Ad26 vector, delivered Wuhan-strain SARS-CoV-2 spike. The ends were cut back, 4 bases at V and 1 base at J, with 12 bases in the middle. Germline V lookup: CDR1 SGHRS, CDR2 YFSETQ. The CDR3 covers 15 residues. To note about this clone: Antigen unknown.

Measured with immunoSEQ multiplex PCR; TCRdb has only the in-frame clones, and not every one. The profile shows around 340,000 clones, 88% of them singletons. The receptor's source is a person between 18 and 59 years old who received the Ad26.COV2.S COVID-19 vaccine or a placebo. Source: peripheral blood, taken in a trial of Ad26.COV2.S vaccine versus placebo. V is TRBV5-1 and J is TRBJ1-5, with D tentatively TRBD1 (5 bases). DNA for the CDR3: TGCGCCAGCAGCCTGGCAGGGATGAGCAATCAGCCCCAGCATTTT. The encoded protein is CASSLAGMSNQPQHF.